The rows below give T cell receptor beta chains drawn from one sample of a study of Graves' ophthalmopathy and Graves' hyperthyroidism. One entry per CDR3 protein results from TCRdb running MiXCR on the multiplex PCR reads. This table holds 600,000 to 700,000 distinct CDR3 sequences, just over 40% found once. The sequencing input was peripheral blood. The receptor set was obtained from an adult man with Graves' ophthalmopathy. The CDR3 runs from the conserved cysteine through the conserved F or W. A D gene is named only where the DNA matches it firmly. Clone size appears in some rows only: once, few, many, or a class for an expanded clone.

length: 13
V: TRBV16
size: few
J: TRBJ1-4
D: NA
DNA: TGTGCCAGCAGCCAGGCCTACGGCCATAGTCGGTTTTTT
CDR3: CASSQAYGHSRFF

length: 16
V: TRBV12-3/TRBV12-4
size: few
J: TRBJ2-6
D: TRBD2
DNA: TGTGCCAGCAGTCGTAGCGGGAGATCTGGGGCCAACGTCCTGACTTTC
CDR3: CASSRSGRSGANVLTF

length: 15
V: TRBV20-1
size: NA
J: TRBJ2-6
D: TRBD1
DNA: TGCAGTGCTCTCAGAGGGACAGCCGGGGCCAACGTCCTGACTTTC
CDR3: CSALRGTAGANVLTF

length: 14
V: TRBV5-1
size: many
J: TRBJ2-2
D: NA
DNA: TGCGCCAGCAGCCCAGGGAAGCGCACCGGGGAGCTGTTTTTT
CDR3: CASSPGKRTGELFF

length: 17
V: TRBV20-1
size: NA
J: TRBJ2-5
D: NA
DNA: TGCAGTGCTAGAGACCAACGACAATCTGCCTGGAAAGAGAACCAGTACTTC
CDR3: CSARDQRQSAWKENQYF

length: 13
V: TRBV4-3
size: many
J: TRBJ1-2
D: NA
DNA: TGCGCCAGCAGCCAAGATCGGGGTGGCGGCTACACCTTC
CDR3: CASSQDRGGGYTF

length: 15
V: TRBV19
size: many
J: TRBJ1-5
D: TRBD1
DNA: TGTGCCAGTAGTATGGACAGGGGGCTCAGTCAGCCCCAGCATTTT
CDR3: CASSMDRGLSQPQHF

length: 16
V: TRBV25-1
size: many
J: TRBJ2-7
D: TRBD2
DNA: TGTGCCAGCAGTGGACAGAGCGGGGGATTTCCCTACGAGCAGTACTTC
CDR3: CASSGQSGGFPYEQYF

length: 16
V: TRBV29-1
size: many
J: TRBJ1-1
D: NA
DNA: TGCAGCGCCGACCCGTCGGGACAAGGGGTGAACACTGAAGCTTTCTTT
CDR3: CSADPSGQGVNTEAFF

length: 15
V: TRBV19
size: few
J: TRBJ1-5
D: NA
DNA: TGTGCCAGTAGTATAGATCTGGGGGGCCCCCAGCCCCAGCATTTT
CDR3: CASSIDLGGPQPQHF

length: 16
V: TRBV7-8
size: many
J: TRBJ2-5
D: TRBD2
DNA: TGTGCCAGCAGCTCCTCCCCTAGCGGGGGGGCACAGACCCAGTACTTC
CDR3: CASSSSPSGGAQTQYF

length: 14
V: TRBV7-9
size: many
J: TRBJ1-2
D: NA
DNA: TGTGCCAGCAGCCCAGGACGGATGAACTATGGCTACACCTTC
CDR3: CASSPGRMNYGYTF

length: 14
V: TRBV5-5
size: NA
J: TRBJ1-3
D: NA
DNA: TGTGCCAGCAGCTTGAGTGGTGCTGGAAACACCATATATTTT
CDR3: CASSLSGAGNTIYF

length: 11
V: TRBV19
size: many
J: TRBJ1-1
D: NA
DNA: TGTGCCAGTAGTTTCGTGGATGCGGCTTTCTTT
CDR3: CASSFVDAAFF

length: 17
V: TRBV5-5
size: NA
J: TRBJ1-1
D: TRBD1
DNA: TGTGCCAGCAGCTCGGGGTGGAAGCAGGGGGCTTGGACTGAAGCTTTCTTT
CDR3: CASSSGWKQGAWTEAFF

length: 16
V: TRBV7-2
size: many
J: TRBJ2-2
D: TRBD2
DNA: TGTGCCAGCAGCTTACGGCTAGCGGGAGACACCGGGGAGCTGTTTTTT
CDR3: CASSLRLAGDTGELFF

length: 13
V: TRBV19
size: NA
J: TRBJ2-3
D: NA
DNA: TGTGCCAGTAGTATAGAGAGCACAGATACGCAGTATTTT
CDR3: CASSIESTDTQYF

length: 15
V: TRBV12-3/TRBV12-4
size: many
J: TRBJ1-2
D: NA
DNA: TGTGCCAGCAGCCGAAGACAGAACCTGATCTATGGCTACACCTTC
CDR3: CASSRRQNLIYGYTF

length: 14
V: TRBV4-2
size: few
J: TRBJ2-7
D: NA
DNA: TGTGCCAGCAGCCAAGTGGAGGGTAAGCGGGAGCAGTACTTC
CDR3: CASSQVEGKREQYF

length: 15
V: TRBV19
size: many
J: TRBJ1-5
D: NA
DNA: TGTGCCAGTCATCCCAGGCAGGATAGCAATCAGCCCCAGCATTTT
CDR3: CASHPRQDSNQPQHF

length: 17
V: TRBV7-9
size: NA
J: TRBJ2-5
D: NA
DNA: TGTGCCAGCAGCTTAGTCACGGACAGGGAGGGCAAGAAGACCCAGTACTTC
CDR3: CASSLVTDREGKKTQYF

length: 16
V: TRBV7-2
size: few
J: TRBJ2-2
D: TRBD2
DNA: TGTGCCAGCAGCCCGGCGGGACTAGCGTCCCCCGGGGAGCTGTTTTTT
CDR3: CASSPAGLASPGELFF

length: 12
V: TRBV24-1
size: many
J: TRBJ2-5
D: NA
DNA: TGTGCCACCAGTGGAATAGAAGAGACCCAGTACTTC
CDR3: CATSGIEETQYF

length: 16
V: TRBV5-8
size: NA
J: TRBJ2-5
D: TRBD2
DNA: TGTGCCAGCAGCTCTGGCGGGGGTCATCACGGGGAGACCCAGTACTTC
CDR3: CASSSGGGHHGETQYF

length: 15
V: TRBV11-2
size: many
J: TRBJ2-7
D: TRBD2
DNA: TGTGCCAGCAGCTCGAAACTAGCGGCCCCAAGGGAGCAGTACTTC
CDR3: CASSSKLAAPREQYF

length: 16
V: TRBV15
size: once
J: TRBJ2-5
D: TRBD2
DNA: TGTGCCACCAGCAGTCGGACTAGCGGGGGTGGAGAGACCCAGTACTTC
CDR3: CATSSRTSGGGETQYF

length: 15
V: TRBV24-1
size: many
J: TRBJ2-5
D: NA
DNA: TGTGCCACCAGTGATTTTAGGGCAGCCCAAGAGACCCAGTACTTC
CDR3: CATSDFRAAQETQYF

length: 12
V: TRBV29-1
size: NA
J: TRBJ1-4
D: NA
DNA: TGCAGCTTGTTCCAACCAAATGAAAAACTGTTTTTT
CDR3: CSLFQPNEKLFF

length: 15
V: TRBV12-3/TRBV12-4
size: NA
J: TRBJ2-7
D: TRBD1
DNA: TGTGCCAGCAGTTGGCATGGGACAGGGATTTACGAGCAGTACTTC
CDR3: CASSWHGTGIYEQYF

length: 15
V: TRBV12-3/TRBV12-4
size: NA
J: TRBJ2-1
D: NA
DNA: TGTGCCAGCAGTTTAGGAAGGTTATGGGGGGCTGAGCAGTTCTTC
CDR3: CASSLGRLWGAEQFF

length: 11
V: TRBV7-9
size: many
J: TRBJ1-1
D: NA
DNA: TGTGCCAGCAGCTTTGAGACTGAAGCTTTCTTT
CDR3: CASSFETEAFF